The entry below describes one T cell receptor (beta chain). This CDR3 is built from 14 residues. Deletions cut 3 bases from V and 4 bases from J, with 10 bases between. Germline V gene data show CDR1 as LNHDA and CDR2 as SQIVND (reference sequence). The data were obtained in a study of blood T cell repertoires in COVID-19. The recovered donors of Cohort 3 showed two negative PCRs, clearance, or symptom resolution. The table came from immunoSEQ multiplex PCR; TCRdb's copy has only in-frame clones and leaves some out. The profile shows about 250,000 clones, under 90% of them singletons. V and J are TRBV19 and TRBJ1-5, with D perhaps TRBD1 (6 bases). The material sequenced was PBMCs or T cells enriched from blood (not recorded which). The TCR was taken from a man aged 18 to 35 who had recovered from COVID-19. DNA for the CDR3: TGTGCCAGTAGTATCGAGGGGGATAATCAGCCCCAGCATTTT. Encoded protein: CASSIEGDNQPQHF.